These 26 T cell receptor beta chains originate from one sample sequenced in a study of OX40 agonist ivuxolimab in advanced cancers. Some clones are missing from TCRdb's copy, which holds only in-frame ones; the method was immunoSEQ multiplex PCR. The sample shows 85,000 to 100,000 clones, around 83% of them seen only once. The input for sequencing was CD4+ or CD8+ T cells sorted from blood, taken in a trial of the OX40 agonist ivuxolimab. Every receptor here comes from an adult with an advanced solid tumor such as melanoma, head and neck, liver or kidney cancer.

V usage is TRBV7-3 and J usage is TRBJ2-2; D unclear. The CDR3 runs to 15 residues. V was trimmed by 5 bases and J by 3 bases, leaving 13 bases between them. Germline V gene sequence: CDR1 SGHTA, CDR2 FQGTGA. In nucleotides, the CDR3 is TGTGCCAGCAGCCCCGCCGGTGCTCACACCGGGGAGCTGTTTTTT. Protein: CASSPAGAHTGELFF.

V and J are TRBV5-6 and TRBJ1-5, with TRBD1 identical over 8 bases. Germline trimming cut 8 bases from V and 1 base from J; bases unmatched to any gene: 8. The CDR3 totals 15 residues. Germline values: CDR1 SGHDT, CDR2 YYEEEE. CDR3 in amino acids: CASNTGGPSNQPQHF. For the CDR3, the DNA is TGTGCCAGTAACACAGGGGGGCCGAGCAATCAGCCCCAGCATTTT.

The rearrangement links TRBV9 to TRBJ2-5; TRBD2 might be the D (5 bases). Germline lookup yields CDR1 SGDLS and CDR2 YYNGEE. The CDR3 contains 15 residues. V was cut by 0 bases and J by 0 bases, with 9 bases left in between. The DNA for the CDR3 is TGTGCCAGCAGCGTAGGCGGGCGGGACCAAGAGACCCAGTACTTC. It translates to CASSVGGRDQETQYF.

V gene TRBV4-2 combines with J gene TRBJ1-1, with 9 positions matching TRBD1. V lost 4 bases and J lost 0; bases outside the gene matches: 3. Germline V gene data show CDR1 as LGHNA and CDR2 as YNFKEQ. The CDR3 loop spans 15 amino acids. The CDR3 is CASSPRDRVNTEAFF. The CDR3 DNA reads TGTGCCAGCAGCCCCCGGGACAGGGTGAACACTGAAGCTTTCTTT.

The chain recombines TRBV4-2 with TRBJ2-3; D remains ambiguous. Germline V CDR1 and CDR2: LGHNA, YNFKEQ. The CDR3 is 16 residues long. V lost 1 base and J 0 bases, leaving 11 bases between the germline ends. The DNA of the CDR3 is TGTGCCAGCAGCCAAGGCGAATACACTAGCACAGATACGCAGTATTTT. Its protein is CASSQGEYTSTDTQYF.

The chain employs TRBV5-1 and TRBJ1-5; 7 bases line up with TRBD1. Looked up from germline, CDR1 is SGHRS and CDR2 is YFSETQ. V lost 4 bases to trimming and J lost 3 bases; unmatched junction nucleotides: 13. This CDR3 region has 17 residues. The CDR3 here is CASSAEPQGPNNQPQHF. CDR3 DNA: TGCGCCAGCAGCGCCGAACCACAGGGGCCCAACAATCAGCCCCAGCATTTT.

J is TRBJ2-1 and V is TRBV18; 8 nucleotides match TRBD1. Trimming removed 4 bases from V and 7 bases from J; junction bases left unmatched: 9. Germline V gives CDR1 KGHSH, CDR2 LQKENI. The CDR3 spans 15 residues. The CDR3 DNA reads TGTGCCAGCTCACAAGGACAGGGCCCAACGAATGAGCAGTTCTTC. As protein: CASSQGQGPTNEQFF. The full variable domain, its missing parts supplied by reference TRBV18 and TRBJ2-1, is NAGVMQNPRHLVRRRGQEARLRCSPMKGHSHVYWYRQLPEEGLKFMVYLQKENIIDESGMPKERFSAEFPKEGPSILRIQQVVRGDSAAYFCASSQGQGPTNEQFFGPGTRLTVL.

The gene calls are TRBV28 and TRBJ2-3; D is undetermined. Germline assignment: CDR1 MDHEN and CDR2 SYDVKM. V lost 4 bases and J lost 1, with 9 bases in between. The CDR3 consists of 14 residues. The DNA of the CDR3 is TGTGCCAGCAGTTCGGTGTACCGCACAGATACGCAGTATTTT. It is translated as CASSSVYRTDTQYF. Using reference TRBV28 and TRBJ2-3 for the parts outside the CDR3, the full variable domain is DVKVTQSSRYLVKRTGEKVFLECVQDMDHENMFWYRQDPGLGLRLIYFSYDVKMKEKGDIPEGYSVSREKKERFSLILESASTNQTSMYLCASSSVYRTDTQYFGPGTRLTVL.

This sequence joins TRBV27 and TRBJ1-2; maybe TRBD1 (5 bases). This CDR3 comprises 13 residues. V was cut by 5 bases and J by 3 bases, with 10 bases left in between. Germline loops: CDR1 MNHEY, CDR2 SMNVEV (reference sequence). CDR3 protein: CASSLGTDYGYTF. As DNA, the CDR3 is TGTGCCAGCAGTCTCGGGACGGACTATGGCTACACCTTC.

The V and J genes are TRBV4-1 and TRBJ2-2, with 8 bases aligning to TRBD2. CDR3 length equals 17 residues. The ends lost 6 bases at V and 1 base at J; junction bases unmatched: 10. Germline V CDR1 and CDR2: MGHRA, YSYEKL. The CDR3 sequence: CASRSVLGLENTGELFF. The DNA for the CDR3 is TGCGCCAGCAGGTCGGTTTTGGGACTAGAGAACACCGGGGAGCTGTTTTTT.

The chain employs TRBV18 and TRBJ2-7, with 7 bases lining up with TRBD2. CDR3 size: 16 residues. Germline CDR1 and CDR2: KGHSH and LQKENI. V was pared by 3 bases and J by 3 bases, with 11 bases of the junction left unmatched. Here the CDR3 DNA reads TGTGCCAGCTCACCGGGTTTAGCGGGCGCGCGCTACGAGCAGTACTTC. Translated, it gives CASSPGLAGARYEQYF. Using reference TRBV18 and TRBJ2-7 for the parts outside the CDR3, the full variable domain is NAGVMQNPRHLVRRRGQEARLRCSPMKGHSHVYWYRQLPEEGLKFMVYLQKENIIDESGMPKERFSAEFPKEGPSILRIQQVVRGDSAAYFCASSPGLAGARYEQYFGPGTRLTVT.

The gene calls are TRBV7-9 and TRBJ1-2; 10 bases agree with TRBD1. V was pared by 5 bases and J by 5 bases, with 5 bases of the junction left unmatched. Germline assignment: CDR1 SEHNR and CDR2 FQNEAQ (reference sequence). The CDR3 has 14 residues. Here the CDR3 DNA reads TGTGCCAGCAGCCCGGGACAGGGGAGATATGGCTACACCTTC. The encoded protein is CASSPGQGRYGYTF.

The count of this clone is one. The V gene is TRBV7-9, the J gene TRBJ1-2, with 7 bases fitting TRBD1. The ends lost 5 bases at V and 4 bases at J; junction bases unmatched: 16. Per the germline V gene, CDR1 is SEHNR and CDR2 is FQNEAQ (reference sequence). The CDR3 runs 17 residues. The CDR3 is CASSADDKTGTVYGYTF. CDR3 bases: TGTGCCAGCAGCGCCGACGATAAGACAGGGACGGTCTATGGCTACACCTTC.

V usage is TRBV13 and J usage is TRBJ2-7; 8 bases align to TRBD2. This CDR3 region has 16 residues. After removal of 0 bases from V and 1 base from J, the junction contained 5 bases not matched to a gene. The V gene's germline CDR1 is PRHDT and CDR2 FYEKMQ (reference sequence). The CDR3 is CASSLGPGGDSYEQYF. CDR3 nucleotides: TGTGCCAGCAGCTTAGGTCCGGGAGGGGATTCCTACGAGCAGTACTTC.

The chain links TRBV5-5 to TRBJ1-5; D is perhaps TRBD1 (6 bases). Trimming took off 4 bases at V and 0 bases at J, with 17 bases between the two ends. Germline CDR1 is SGHKS and CDR2 is YYEKEE (reference sequence). The CDR3 has 17 residues. CDR3 residues: CASSTTGQSYSNQPQHF. The CDR3 DNA sequence: TGTGCCAGCAGCACAACTGGACAGTCTTATAGCAATCAGCCCCAGCATTTT.

V usage is TRBV10-2 and J usage is TRBJ1-2; TRBD1 agrees at 7 bases. Trimming took 6 bases from V and 1 from J; bases not matched to a gene: 17. Germline CDR1 is WSHSY and CDR2 is SAAADI. The CDR3 is 18 residues long. The CDR3: CASRAKRDSTTINYGYTF. CDR3 in DNA: TGCGCCAGCAGAGCTAAACGGGACAGTACCACTATTAACTATGGCTACACCTTC.

This chain connects TRBV5-4 to TRBJ2-7; 8 bases are a match to TRBD1. Per germline, CDR1 SGHNT and CDR2 YYREEE (reference sequence). The CDR3 has 14 amino acids. Unmatched junction bases numbered 4, after V lost 0 bases and J lost 5 bases. CDR3 nucleotides: TGTGCCAGCAGCTTGGGGACAGGGTTCGACGAGCAGTACTTC. Its translation: CASSLGTGFDEQYF.

The V and J genes are TRBV5-1 and TRBJ1-1; no firm D call. The CDR3 loop spans 15 amino acids. V lost 4 bases and J lost 7, with 20 bases in between. In germline, CDR1 is SGHRS, CDR2 YFSETQ. CDR3 coding DNA: TGCGCCAGCAGCCACATTCTTGACCGGGGATTTGAAGCTTTCTTT. Translating gives CASSHILDRGFEAFF.

The J gene is TRBJ1-4, the V gene TRBV30, with no clear D. Trimming shortened V by 1 base and J by 6 bases, and 9 bases separated the two germline ends. Germline V gene data show CDR1 as GTSNPN and CDR2 as SVGIG (reference sequence). The CDR3 contains 13 residues. The CDR3 sequence: CAWSATLDEKLFF. CDR3 in DNA: TGTGCCTGGAGTGCAACGCTGGATGAAAAACTGTTTTTT.

This clone was seen once. V and J are TRBV21-1 and TRBJ2-3; TRBD2 is the table's D call, not checked against the DNA. TRBV21-1 is a pseudogene. This CDR3 is 22 amino acids long. The CDR3 loop is CASSPHPIPGLAGKMGTDTQYF. CDR3 DNA sequence: TGTGCCAGCAGCCCCCACCCGATCCCGGGACTAGCGGGGAAGATGGGGACAGATACGCAGTATTTT.

This clone was counted a single time. The gene calls are TRBV4-1 and TRBJ2-5; D remains unclear. Germline V gene sequence: CDR1 MGHRA, CDR2 YSYEKL. Deletions cut 3 bases from V and 1 base from J, with 9 bases between. The CDR3 has 14 residues. CDR3 DNA: TGCGCCAGCAGCCAGTCGTGGGTCCAAGAGACCCAGTACTTC. As protein: CASSQSWVQETQYF.

The chain couples TRBV18 to TRBJ2-7; 7 bases map to TRBD1. The CDR3 loop spans 14 amino acids. V was clipped by 6 bases and J by 5 bases; unmatched bases: 10. Germline V lookup: CDR1 KGHSH, CDR2 LQKENI. As DNA, the CDR3 is TGTGCCAGCTCGCCCGACAGGGAACGGAACGAGCAGTACTTC. Residues: CASSPDRERNEQYF.

The chain couples TRBV18 to TRBJ2-5; 7 positions match TRBD1. The CDR3 loop spans 14 amino acids. V was pared by 4 bases and J by 2 bases, with 4 bases of the junction left unmatched. Per the germline V gene, CDR1 is KGHSH and CDR2 is LQKENI. CDR3 coding DNA: TGTGCCAGCTCACTCGGACAGGAACAAGAGACCCAGTACTTC. The encoded protein is CASSLGQEQETQYF. Drawing the rest from reference TRBV18 and TRBJ2-5, the complete variable domain is NAGVMQNPRHLVRRRGQEARLRCSPMKGHSHVYWYRQLPEEGLKFMVYLQKENIIDESGMPKERFSAEFPKEGPSILRIQQVVRGDSAAYFCASSLGQEQETQYFGPGTRLLVL.

V gene TRBV28 combines with J gene TRBJ1-3; 7 positions match TRBD1. The CDR3 has 16 amino acids. CDR1 MDHEN and CDR2 SYDVKM come from the germline V gene. V lost 5 bases and J lost 2; bases outside the gene matches: 9. The CDR3 sequence: CASSMTTGTPGNTIYF. CDR3 sequence (DNA): TGTGCCAGCAGTATGACGACAGGGACGCCTGGAAACACCATATATTTT.

The rearrangement joins TRBV5-1 to TRBJ2-7; D call uncertain. The CDR3 has 12 amino acids. The ends were cut back, 1 base at V and 3 bases at J, with 5 bases in the middle. Germline V gene data show CDR1 as SGHRS and CDR2 as YFSETQ. The CDR3 region is CASSLFDYEQYF. CDR3 DNA sequence: TGCGCCAGCAGCTTGTTTGACTACGAGCAGTACTTC. Full variable domain (outside the CDR3, taken from reference TRBV5-1 and TRBJ2-7): KAGVTQTPRYLIKTRGQQVTLSCSPISGHRSVSWYQQTPGQGLQFLFEYFSETQRNKGNFPGRFSGRQFSNSRSEMNVSTLELGDSALYLCASSLFDYEQYFGPGTRLTVT.

This chain connects TRBV4-1 to TRBJ2-1; 10 positions match TRBD1. CDR3 length: 17 residues. Germline assignment: CDR1 MGHRA and CDR2 YSYEKL. V dropped 6 bases and J dropped 1; count of bases not matched to a gene: 9. The CDR3 reads CASRRQPGQGSYNEQFF. The CDR3, as DNA: TGCGCCAGCAGACGACAACCGGGACAGGGGTCCTACAATGAGCAGTTCTTC.